The 15 T cell receptor beta chains reported below all come from one sample, sequenced in a study of T cell responses to AZD1222 COVID-19 vaccine. Produced via immunoSEQ multiplex PCR; TCRdb's table is partial and in-frame only. The sample comprises fewer than 200,000 clones, about nine tenths of which are singletons, and roughly 6% rests with the top ten. Sequences were derived from peripheral blood, sampled on day 0 of AZD1222 vaccination. Source of these receptors: an adult in good health.

As DNA, the CDR3 is TGTGCCAGCACCCTTCCGGGGGGTAGGATCACTGAAGCTTTCTTT. It is translated as CASTLPGGRITEAFF. The chain recombines TRBV28 with TRBJ1-1, with D possibly matching TRBD1 (5 bases). Per germline, CDR1 MDHEN and CDR2 SYDVKM. V lost 7 bases and J lost 4, with 19 bases in between. CDR3 length equals 15 residues.

V is TRBV20-1 and J is TRBJ2-1, with D possibly matching TRBD2 (6 bases). V gave up 4 bases and J gave up 5 bases, with 6 bases separating them. CDR1 DFQATT and CDR2 SNEGSKA come from the germline V gene (reference sequence). This CDR3 is 11 amino acids long. CDR3 loop: CSAKRDNEQFF. CDR3 coding DNA: TGCAGTGCTAAGCGGGACAATGAGCAGTTCTTC.

V gene TRBV11-1 combines with J gene TRBJ2-2; D gene uncertain. This CDR3 region has 14 residues. The V end was cut by 0 bases, the J end by 2 bases, with 4 bases between. The germline V gene has CDR1 SGHAT and CDR2 FQDESV (reference sequence). The CDR3 DNA follows: TGTGCCAGCAGCTTAGCTAGAAACACCGGGGAGCTGTTTTTT. Protein sequence: CASSLARNTGELFF.

This clone has just a few counts. This chain joins TRBV6-5 and TRBJ1-5; 7 bases map to TRBD1. V lost 6 bases to trimming and J lost 7 bases; unmatched junction nucleotides: 9. The V gene's germline CDR1 is MNHEY and CDR2 SVGAGI. This CDR3 is built from 14 residues. CDR3 amino acids: CASSPTPGGQPQHF. As DNA, the CDR3 is TGTGCCAGCAGCCCCACGCCAGGGGGACAGCCCCAGCATTTT.

This chain links TRBV30 with TRBJ1-1, with a tentative D call TRBD1 (6 bases). V lost 3 bases and J 5 bases, leaving 10 bases between the germline ends. The V gene's germline CDR1 is GTSNPN and CDR2 SVGIG (reference sequence). This CDR3 contains 12 residues. CDR3 in amino acids: CAWSLGGTEAFF. Written as DNA, the CDR3 is TGTGCCTGGAGCCTAGGGGGTACTGAAGCTTTCTTT.

The chain has TRBV10-3 and TRBJ1-2, with TRBD1 matching over 9 bases. There are 13 residues in the CDR3. Germline CDR1 ENHRY, CDR2 SYGVKD. With 10 bases clipped from V and 4 bases from J, the junction kept 7 bases outside the gene matches. Written as DNA, the CDR3 is TGTGCCACCGGGGACAGGGCTTCCTATGGCTACACCTTC. It yields the protein CATGDRASYGYTF.

V usage is TRBV9 and J usage is TRBJ2-7; D is unclear. V lost 4 bases and J lost 1, with 15 bases in between. Germline V lookup: CDR1 SGDLS, CDR2 YYNGEE. The CDR3 is made up of 15 amino acids. In DNA, the CDR3 is TGTGCCAGCAGCCCAAAGGCTCGCGAGTCCTACGAGCAGTACTTC. Translation gives CASSPKARESYEQYF.

This chain joins TRBV7-2 and TRBJ2-7; D gene unclear. Germline V gene data show CDR1 as SGHTA and CDR2 as FQGNSA. CDR3 size: 12 residues. V was clipped by 4 bases and J by 6 bases, with 10 bases between them. This CDR3 reads CASSSLNPEQYF. The CDR3 DNA sequence: TGTGCCAGCAGCTCATTAAACCCCGAGCAGTACTTC.

The gene calls are TRBV10-3 and TRBJ1-1; D perhaps matches TRBD1 (5 bases). V lost 3 bases and J 6 bases, leaving 20 bases between the germline ends. From germline, CDR1 is ENHRY and CDR2 SYGVKD. This CDR3 spans 16 amino acids. CDR3 sequence (DNA): TGTGCCATCAGTGATAGTGGTTCAGGGAAGGAAGCTGAAGCTTTCTTT. The encoded protein is CAISDSGSGKEAEAFF.

As for this clone: The same CDR3 arises from other DNA sequences in this sample as well. The chain has TRBV12-3 or TRBV12-4 and TRBJ2-7; TRBD1 aligns across 10 bases. V gave up 6 bases and J gave up 5 bases; unmatched junction bases: 4. This CDR3 is 13 amino acids long. CDR3 bases: TGTGCCAGCAGCACCGGGACAGGGGACGAGCAGTACTTC. Translating it yields CASSTGTGDEQYF.

Points on this clone: Germline is not matched at one junction end, which may reflect a read error. The chain uses TRBV7-9 and TRBJ2-1, with 8 bases matching TRBD1. Germline-derived CDR1 and CDR2 are SEHNR and FQNEAQ (reference sequence). The CDR3 length is 15 residues. The DNA for the CDR3 is TGTGCCAGCACCTTAGAGGGGACAGGTAACAATGAGCAGTTCTTC. Translating it yields CASTLEGTGNNEQFF.

This clone was counted a few times. The V gene is TRBV12-3 or TRBV12-4, the J gene TRBJ1-4; possibly TRBD1 for D (5 bases). Trimming shortened V by 8 bases and J by 3 bases, and 10 bases separated the two germline ends. The CDR3 totals 13 residues. DNA for the CDR3: TGTGCCAGCGTTGGGGGGGCTAATGAAAAACTGTTTTTT. Residues: CASVGGANEKLFF.

V is TRBV2 and J is TRBJ1-2; 7 nucleotides match TRBD1. CDR3 length: 15 amino acids. V lost 6 bases and J lost 2; bases outside the gene matches: 9. Looked up from germline, CDR1 is SNHLY and CDR2 is FYNNEI. The CDR3 region is CASRETGWENYGYTF. The CDR3 nucleotides are TGTGCCAGCAGGGAGACAGGGTGGGAGAACTATGGCTACACCTTC.

The J gene is TRBJ2-3, the V gene TRBV21-1; the table's D call, TRBD2, was not checked against the DNA. TRBV21-1 is listed as a pseudogene. This CDR3 is built from 20 residues. The CDR3 is CASSALWGTSGREPTDTQYF. Here the CDR3 DNA reads TGTGCCAGCAGTGCACTATGGGGGACTAGCGGGAGGGAACCCACAGATACGCAGTATTTT.

The count of this clone is one. The V and J genes are TRBV5-1 and TRBJ1-6; D gene unclear. The CDR3 is 17 residues long. Germline V lookup: CDR1 SGHRS, CDR2 YFSETQ. The ends were cut back, 5 bases at V and 0 bases at J, with 15 bases in the middle. The CDR3 DNA sequence: TGCGCCAGCAGTCCTATAGACCAGAGCTCCTATAATTCACCCCTCCACTTT. Protein: CASSPIDQSSYNSPLHF. The complete variable domain, with remaining parts taken from reference TRBV5-1 and TRBJ1-6, reads KAGVTQTPRYLIKTRGQQVTLSCSPISGHRSVSWYQQTPGQGLQFLFEYFSETQRNKGNFPGRFSGRQFSNSRSEMNVSTLELGDSALYLCASSPIDQSSYNSPLHFGNGTRLTVT.